This T cell receptor beta chain was recovered during a study of CD8 T cells in Susac syndrome. Whole-study findings and limits: There was no clonal expansion in the CD4+ T cell repertoires of Susac syndrome.

This clonotype was recorded once. Its matching antigen is unknown. CD8+ and CD4+ T cells taken from blood had their TCR beta sequenced. Germline V gene lookup returns CDR1 DFQATT and CDR2 SNEGSKA (reference sequence). With 2 bases removed from V and 4 bases from J, the gap between germline ends came to 11 bases. The CDR3 has 13 amino acids. An input of roughly 0.5 to 1 ug of RNA was subjected to reverse transcription using random hexamers. MiXCR, applied by TCRdb to the immunoSEQ multiplex PCR reads, yields one record per CDR3 protein. The table includes roughly 160,000 distinct CDR3 sequences, roughly 95% detected once.

The specimen was CD4+ T cells from PBMCs. The chain couples TRBV20-1 to TRBJ1-2, with a possible D match to TRBD1 (6 bases). The clonotype comes from a human donor with Susac syndrome. CDR3 DNA sequence: TGCAGTGCTAGAACGTACAGGGCCTATGGCTACACCTTC. Protein sequence: CSARTYRAYGYTF.